The 21 T cell receptor beta chains in this list originate from one sample, sequenced in a study of T-cell reconstitution after alpha-beta-depleted transplantation in children. TCRbeta library construction was performed incorporating unique molecular identifiers. In TCRdb, the PCR reads were re-called with MiXCR into one record per CDR3 protein. The sample lists 250,000 to 400,000 distinct CDR3 sequences, around 25% occurring once. Sequences were derived from PBMCs, mostly from graft donor cells, sampled 180 days after TCRalphabeta/CD19-depleted stem cell transplant. The receptors come from a male patient aged 5 to 17 who had a stem cell transplant for acute lymphoblastic leukemia, so the T cells may come from the graft donor.

In its sample, this clonotype was seen a few times. The chain employs TRBV27 and TRBJ2-2; 12 bases agree with TRBD2. The CDR3 loop spans 17 amino acids. V shed 5 bases and J 3 bases; nucleotides not matched to a gene: 7. Germline-derived CDR1 and CDR2 are MNHEY and SMNVEV (reference sequence). For the CDR3, the DNA is TGTGCCAGCAGTGCCTCGACTAGCGGGGGCTACACCGGGGAGCTGTTTTTT. Translating gives CASSASTSGGYTGELFF.

The CDR3 loop is CASSYHRSGTNSPLHF. CDR3 bases: TGCGCCAGCAGCTACCACAGGAGTGGGACGAATTCACCCCTCCACTTT. The chain has TRBV5-1 and TRBJ1-6; D may be TRBD1 (5 bases). Trimming pared 3 bases from V and 7 bases from J, leaving 17 bases between. Germline-derived CDR1 and CDR2 are SGHRS and YFSETQ. The CDR3 consists of 16 residues. Filled out from reference TRBV5-1 and TRBJ1-6, the complete variable domain reads KAGVTQTPRYLIKTRGQQVTLSCSPISGHRSVSWYQQTPGQGLQFLFEYFSETQRNKGNFPGRFSGRQFSNSRSEMNVSTLELGDSALYLCASSYHRSGTNSPLHFGNGTRLTVT.

The gene calls are TRBV4-1 and TRBJ1-2, with D maybe TRBD1 (5 bases). CDR1 is MGHRA, CDR2 YSYEKL, per germline. The CDR3 runs 15 residues. The V end was cut by 5 bases, the J end by 5 bases, with 18 bases between. The CDR3 sequence: CASSETGLSGYGYTF. In nucleotides, the CDR3 is TGCGCCAGCAGCGAAACGGGACTGTCAGGGTATGGCTACACCTTC.

This clonotype was detected a few times. The chain combines TRBV29-1 with TRBJ2-7; D perhaps matches TRBD2 (5 bases). V gave up 4 bases and J gave up 4 bases, with 11 bases separating them. The CDR3 is made up of 12 amino acids. The germline CDR1 and CDR2 sequences are SQVTM and ANQGSEA. CDR3 protein: CSVGVRGYEQYF. The CDR3 DNA follows: TGCAGCGTTGGGGTCCGGGGATACGAGCAGTACTTC.

This clonotype was counted only a few times. The V call is TRBV11-2, the J call TRBJ2-7, with D unclear. Germline lookup yields CDR1 SGHAT and CDR2 FQNNGV. V shed 3 bases and J shed 2 bases, with 11 bases lying between them. CDR3 size: 14 residues. The CDR3 sequence: CASSFRPDTYEQYF. The DNA of the CDR3 is TGTGCCAGCAGCTTTCGTCCAGACACCTACGAGCAGTACTTC.

The chain combines TRBV6-5 with TRBJ2-7; 7 bases match TRBD1. The CDR3 extends over 13 amino acids. Trimming removed 3 bases from V and 6 bases from J; junction bases left unmatched: 5. The V gene's germline CDR1 is MNHEY and CDR2 SVGAGI. The CDR3 DNA is TGTGCCAGCAGTTATAACAGGGGTTTCGAGCAGTACTTC. This encodes CASSYNRGFEQYF.

This chain connects TRBV18 to TRBJ2-7; tentatively, D is TRBD2 (6 bases). The CDR3 length is 15 residues. The germline V gene encodes CDR1 KGHSH and CDR2 LQKENI. V was pared by 2 bases and J by 0 bases, with 11 bases between. The CDR3 sequence: CASSPTAGSSYEQYF. The CDR3 nucleotides are TGTGCCAGCTCACCAACGGCGGGAAGCTCCTACGAGCAGTACTTC.

This clonotype appeared a few times. V and J are TRBV7-8 and TRBJ2-5; 9 nucleotides agree with TRBD2. Germline assignment: CDR1 SGHVS and CDR2 FQNEAQ. Trimming at V came to 5 bases and at J to 3 bases, leaving 4 bases not matched to a gene. The CDR3 spans 14 residues. CDR3 loop: CASSPREGEETQYF. CDR3 bases: TGTGCCAGCAGCCCGCGGGAGGGGGAAGAGACCCAGTACTTC.

The chain links TRBV10-3 to TRBJ2-1; D might be TRBD2 (6 bases). The ends were cut back, 10 bases at V and 0 bases at J, with 13 bases in the middle. Germline assignment: CDR1 ENHRY and CDR2 SYGVKD. CDR3 length equals 14 residues. The CDR3 sequence is CATGMGGSYNEQFF. The CDR3 bases are TGTGCCACTGGCATGGGGGGCTCCTACAATGAGCAGTTCTTC.

The chain is built from TRBV5-1 and TRBJ2-7; D gene ambiguous. Between the trimmed V and J ends, which lost 3 bases and 2 bases, there was a span of 6 bases. The germline V gene encodes CDR1 SGHRS and CDR2 YFSETQ. The CDR3 sequence is 12 residues long. Here the CDR3 reads CASSSQPYEQYF. The CDR3 DNA is TGCGCCAGCAGCTCCCAGCCCTACGAGCAGTACTTC.

This clonotype was found once. This chain uses TRBV5-4 with TRBJ1-1; no reliable D call. Germline lookup yields CDR1 SGHNT and CDR2 YYREEE (reference sequence). This CDR3 is built from 14 residues. V dropped 3 bases and J dropped 3 bases, with 12 bases sitting between them. The chain's CDR3 is CASSSMGRDTEAFF. CDR3 DNA sequence: TGTGCCAGCAGCTCTATGGGGAGGGACACTGAAGCTTTCTTT.

The V gene is TRBV5-1, the J gene TRBJ1-6, with 8 bases identical to TRBD1. CDR1 and CDR2 (germline): SGHRS, YFSETQ. Trimming at V came to 6 bases and at J to 14 bases, leaving 10 bases not matched to a gene. The CDR3 has 13 amino acids. The CDR3 nucleotides are TGCGCCAGCACGGCGGGGGACAGGAAGTCCCTCCACTTT. Its protein product is CASTAGDRKSLHF.

This sequence joins TRBV7-9 and TRBJ1-1; D gene unclear. Trimming took off 4 bases at V and 0 bases at J, with 12 bases between the two ends. From germline, CDR1 is SEHNR and CDR2 FQNEAQ (reference sequence). CDR3 length: 15 residues. CDR3 DNA sequence: TGTGCCAGCAGCTACGGGAACCTTTTGAACACTGAAGCTTTCTTT. It encodes CASSYGNLLNTEAFF.

A remark on this clonotype: One end of the junction is discordant with germline, which a read error may explain. The chain links TRBV12-3 or TRBV12-4 to TRBJ1-2; 10 bases are a match to TRBD1. The CDR3 runs to 18 residues. This CDR3 is CTSSFLRDRGGINYGYTF. For the CDR3, the DNA is TGTACCAGCAGTTTCCTCCGGGACAGGGGAGGGATTAACTATGGCTACACCTTC.

The CDR3 coding sequence is TGCGCCAGCAGTACGGGGGCTAGCGAGCAGTACTTC. This codes for CASSTGASEQYF. The V call is TRBV10-2, the J call TRBJ2-7; D tentatively fits TRBD1 or TRBD2 (6 bases each). CDR3 length: 12 amino acids. The V end was cut by 5 bases, the J end by 6 bases, with 11 bases between. The V gene's germline CDR1 is WSHSY and CDR2 SAAADI.

The chain uses TRBV5-7 and TRBJ1-1; D is perhaps TRBD1 (5 bases). TRBV5-7 carries the ORF label, with uncertain function. CDR3 length: 14 residues. V lost 0 bases to trimming and J lost 6 bases, with 12 bases between them. The CDR3 DNA reads as TGTGCCAGCAGCTTGGACCGGGGGAGAGCTGAAGCTTTCTTT. Protein sequence: CASSLDRGRAEAFF.

The V and J genes are TRBV10-3 and TRBJ2-5; D perhaps matches TRBD1 (5 bases). This CDR3 is built from 12 residues. Trimming took off 6 bases at V and 9 bases at J, with 14 bases between the two ends. The germline gives CDR1 ENHRY, CDR2 SYGVKD. CDR3 DNA: TGTGCCATCAGCCTTAACCAGGGATCCCAGTACTTC. Translated, it gives CAISLNQGSQYF.

J is TRBJ2-2 and V is TRBV9; the D gene is possibly TRBD1 (5 bases). V gave up 4 bases and J gave up 6 bases, with 10 bases separating them. The length of the CDR3 is 13 residues. Looked up from germline, CDR1 is SGDLS and CDR2 is YYNGEE. The chain's CDR3 is CASSPQGPGELFF. The CDR3 DNA reads TGTGCCAGCAGCCCCCAGGGTCCCGGGGAGCTGTTTTTT.

This clonotype has a handful of counts. This rearrangement joins TRBV20-1 to TRBJ2-5, with no clear D. Germline V gene sequence: CDR1 DFQATT, CDR2 SNEGSKA (reference sequence). Trimming cost V 4 bases and J 4 bases, with 16 bases left between them. This CDR3 is built from 14 residues. The CDR3 here is CSATKIIALETQYF. CDR3 DNA: TGCAGTGCTACTAAGATCATCGCCTTAGAGACCCAGTACTTC.

This clonotype was observed a handful of times. This chain connects TRBV5-1 to TRBJ2-5, with no clear D. In germline, CDR1 is SGHRS, CDR2 YFSETQ. Trimming cost V 1 base and J 1 base, with 11 bases left between them. The CDR3 has 15 residues. CDR3 amino acids: CASSLKLRSQETQYF. DNA for the CDR3: TGCGCCAGCAGCTTGAAACTAAGGTCCCAAGAGACCCAGTACTTC.

In this sample, this clonotype turned up a few times. The chain uses TRBV10-1 and TRBJ2-7, with a tentative D call TRBD2 (5 bases). Looked up from germline, CDR1 is WNHNN and CDR2 is SYGVQD (reference sequence). The CDR3 is made up of 14 amino acids. Trimming stripped 7 bases from V and 2 bases from J, with 15 bases between. The CDR3 region is CASNGLAVPYEQYF. CDR3 bases: TGCGCCAGCAATGGACTCGCCGTCCCCTACGAGCAGTACTTC.